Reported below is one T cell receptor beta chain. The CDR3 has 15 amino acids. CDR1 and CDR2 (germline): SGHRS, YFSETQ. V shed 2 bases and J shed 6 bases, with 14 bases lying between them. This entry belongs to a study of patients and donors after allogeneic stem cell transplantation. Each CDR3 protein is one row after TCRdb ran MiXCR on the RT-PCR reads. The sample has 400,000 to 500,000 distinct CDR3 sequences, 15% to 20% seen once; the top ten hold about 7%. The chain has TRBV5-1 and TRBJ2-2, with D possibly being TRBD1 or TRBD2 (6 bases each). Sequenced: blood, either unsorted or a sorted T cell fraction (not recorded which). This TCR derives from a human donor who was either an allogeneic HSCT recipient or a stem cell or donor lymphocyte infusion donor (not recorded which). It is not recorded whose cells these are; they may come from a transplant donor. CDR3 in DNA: TGCGCCAGCAGCTTACAGGGACTCGTCTCCGGGGAGCTGTTTTTT. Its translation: CASSLQGLVSGELFF.